These T cell receptor beta chains were read from a single sample in a study of blood T cells in healthy people across ages. From the 5' RACE reads, TCRdb called clonotypes with MiXCR, one entry per CDR3 protein. The data contain about 1.8 million distinct CDR3 sequences, 40% to 55% of them singletons. The material sequenced was blood. Every receptor here comes from a woman between 35 and 50 years old in good health. CDR3s include the opening cysteine and the closing phenylalanine or tryptophan. Each record gives: D gene, V gene, clone size, CDR3 length, J gene, CDR3 protein, CDR3 DNA. D genes are given only for firm matches. Size is stated for part of the rows, as once, few or many counts, or as a class when the clone is expanded.

TRBD2	TRBV6-5	few	16	TRBJ2-3	CASSYQISGEDDTQYF	TGTGCCAGCAGTTACCAAATTAGCGGGGAAGACGATACGCAGTATTTT
-	TRBV7-2	-	14	TRBJ2-7	CASSLPSGYNEQYF	TGTGCCAGCAGCCTTCCGAGCGGTTACAATGAGCAGTACTTC
TRBD2	TRBV7-2	few	18	TRBJ2-7	CASSLGPSGGPSSYEQYF	TGTGCCAGCAGCTTAGGTCCTAGCGGGGGCCCATCAAGTTACGAGCAGTACTTC
-	TRBV28	-	13	TRBJ2-7	CASRDGGNVEQYF	TGTGCCAGCAGGGACGGCGGGAATGTAGAGCAGTACTTC
TRBD1	TRBV29-1	few	14	TRBJ2-7	CSVSQGETTYEQYF	TGCAGCGTCTCACAGGGGGAAACCACCTACGAGCAGTACTTC
-	TRBV5-1	-	15	TRBJ2-5	CASSPSGGRAETQYF	TGCGCCAGCAGCCCGTCAGGGGGGAGAGCAGAGACCCAGTACTTC
-	TRBV4-3	-	15	TRBJ2-5	CASGETEGAPGTQYF	TGCGCCAGCGGCGAAACCGAGGGAGCCCCAGGAACCCAGTACTTC
TRBD2	TRBV7-2	-	14	TRBJ2-3	CASSVERGEDTQYF	TGTGCCAGCAGCGTGGAGCGGGGGGAAGATACGCAGTATTTT
TRBD1	TRBV9	-	16	TRBJ2-1	CASSARDRGSYNEQFF	TGTGCCAGCAGTGCCCGGGACAGGGGGTCCTACAATGAGCAGTTCTTC
TRBD1	TRBV20-1	-	15	TRBJ1-2	CSARAPTGAVYGYTF	TGCAGTGCTAGAGCCCCGACAGGGGCAGTCTATGGCTACACCTTC
-	TRBV2	few	14	TRBJ2-7	CASSDPGQFHEQYF	TGTGCCAGCAGTGATCCTGGGCAGTTCCACGAGCAGTACTTC
-	TRBV3-1	few	15	TRBJ2-4	CASSQDLGLKNIQYF	TGTGCCAGCAGCCAAGATCTCGGACTGAAAAACATTCAGTACTTC
TRBD1	TRBV6-5	-	14	TRBJ1-5	CANEGQLFNQPQHF	TGTGCCAACGAGGGACAGTTGTTCAATCAGCCCCAGCATTTT
-	TRBV20-1	-	13	TRBJ2-7	CSAIPGDSYEQYF	TGCAGTGCTATTCCGGGGGACTCCTACGAGCAGTACTTC
TRBD1	TRBV14	once	21	TRBJ2-1	CASSHRQAGVSGPFRGNEQFF	TGTGCCAGCAGCCACCGCCAGGCGGGCGTTTCTGGGCCGTTCAGGGGGAATGAGCAGTTCTTC
TRBD1	TRBV7-2	-	15	TRBJ2-5	CASSPRQGLIETQYF	TGTGCCAGCAGCCCCCGACAGGGTTTGATAGAGACCCAGTACTTC
TRBD2	TRBV6-1	few	17	TRBJ2-5	CASSPVLAGEQEETQYF	TGTGCCAGCAGCCCGGTGCTAGCGGGGGAACAAGAAGAGACCCAGTACTTC
-	TRBV6-1	-	16	TRBJ1-2	CASSGVKGRTNYGYTF	TGTGCCAGCAGTGGAGTGAAAGGCAGGACTAACTATGGCTACACCTTC
-	TRBV7-8	-	16	TRBJ2-7	CASSSQAGTSSYEQYF	TGTGCCAGCAGCTCACAAGCGGGCACGAGCTCCTACGAGCAGTACTTC
-	TRBV12-3/TRBV12-4	-	16	TRBJ1-6	CASSSFKGRRNSPLHF	TGTGCCAGCAGTTCCTTTAAGGGCCGGCGGAATTCACCCCTCCACTTT
-	TRBV6-5	few	16	TRBJ2-4	CASSPGPSLAKNIQYF	TGTGCCAGCAGCCCTGGACCGTCCCTAGCCAAAAACATTCAGTACTTC
-	TRBV14	-	14	TRBJ2-7	CASSPGLASLEQYF	TGTGCCAGCAGCCCGGGACTTGCCTCCCTCGAGCAGTACTTC
TRBD2	TRBV6-2/TRBV6-3	few	17	TRBJ2-1	CASSYSTPGLAYNEQFF	TGTGCCAGCAGTTACTCGACTCCTGGACTAGCCTACAATGAGCAGTTCTTC
-	TRBV24-1	-	16	TRBJ2-5	CATSDPQLWGDETQYF	TGTGCCACCAGTGATCCCCAGCTTTGGGGTGATGAGACCCAGTACTTC
-	TRBV15	-	14	TRBJ1-1	CATSRGEIGTEAFF	TGTGCCACCAGCAGAGGGGAAATTGGCACTGAAGCTTTCTTT
-	TRBV12-5	-	15	TRBJ2-1	CASGTGTPVDNEQFF	TGTGCTAGTGGAACCGGGACACCCGTCGACAATGAGCAGTTCTTC
TRBD2	TRBV9	-	17	TRBJ2-5	CASSVDISGGASNEQYF	TGTGCCAGCAGCGTAGACATTAGCGGGGGGGCCAGCAATGAGCAGTACTTC
-	TRBV4-3	few	14	TRBJ1-1	CASSQTGGVTEAFF	TGCGCCAGCAGCCAGACGGGAGGGGTCACTGAAGCTTTCTTT
TRBD1	TRBV28	-	15	TRBJ1-1	CASSPGDSRNTEAFF	TGTGCCAGCAGTCCTGGGGACAGCCGGAACACTGAAGCTTTCTTT
-	TRBV5-1	once	14	TRBJ2-5	CASSSSGPGGAQYF	TGCGCCAGCAGCTCCAGTGGTCCCGGAGGGGCCCAGTACTTC
TRBD2	TRBV7-9	-	15	TRBJ2-7	CASSWGTSGGLEQYF	TGTGCCAGCAGCTGGGGTACTAGCGGGGGTTTGGAGCAGTACTTC
-	TRBV2	-	17	TRBJ1-5	CASSEGGQRGSNQPQHF	TGTGCCAGCAGTGAGGGGGGGCAGAGGGGGTCAAATCAGCCCCAGCATTTT
TRBD1	TRBV7-3	-	16	TRBJ2-7	CASSLSGTGGYNEQYF	TGTGCCAGCAGCTTATCCGGGACAGGGGGGTACAATGAGCAGTACTTC
TRBD1	TRBV6-2/TRBV6-3	-	14	TRBJ2-1	CASSNRGSYNEQFF	TGTGCCAGCAGTAACAGGGGTTCGTACAATGAGCAGTTCTTC
-	TRBV10-3	once	13	TRBJ2-3	CAIRTEDTDTQYF	TGTGCCATCAGGACAGAGGACACAGATACGCAGTATTTT
-	TRBV7-8	-	17	TRBJ1-5	CASSLAGARVRGQPQHF	TGTGCCAGCAGCTTAGCAGGGGCCAGGGTGAGAGGGCAGCCCCAGCATTTT
-	TRBV12-3/TRBV12-4	-	14	TRBJ2-1	CASSLAGILNEQFF	TGTGCCAGCAGTTTGGCAGGCATATTGAATGAGCAGTTCTTC
TRBD2	TRBV7-2	-	15	TRBJ2-5	CASTNGRGDFEEQYF	TGTGCCAGCACCAATGGGCGGGGGGATTTTGAAGAGCAGTACTTC
TRBD2	TRBV3-1	-	14	TRBJ2-1	CASSQAGGQGEQFF	TGTGCCAGCAGCCAAGCGGGGGGGCAAGGGGAGCAGTTCTTC
-	TRBV5-1	-	15	TRBJ2-2	CASSLVELTTGELFF	TGCGCCAGCAGCTTGGTAGAACTTACCACCGGGGAGCTGTTTTTT
-	TRBV28	-	13	TRBJ2-7	CASSLEGSGEQYF	TGTGCCAGCAGTTTAGAGGGTTCGGGCGAGCAGTACTTC
-	TRBV6-5	-	14	TRBJ1-2	CASRFPGGIVGYTF	TGTGCCAGCAGATTCCCCGGGGGGATTGTGGGCTACACCTTC
TRBD1	TRBV15	-	14	TRBJ2-4	CATSKTGGENIQYF	TGTGCCACCAGCAAGACAGGGGGCGAAAACATTCAGTACTTC
-	TRBV5-1	-	15	TRBJ2-7	CASSLGQPGSYEQYF	TGCGCCAGCAGCCTCGGACAGCCTGGCTCCTACGAGCAGTACTTC
-	TRBV7-6	-	15	TRBJ1-6	CASSDITGVGSPLHF	TGTGCCAGCAGCGATATAACAGGAGTAGGATCACCCCTCCACTTT
-	TRBV5-1	few	16	TRBJ2-5	CASPLGNYLPQETQYF	TGCGCCAGCCCCCTAGGGAATTACCTGCCTCAAGAGACCCAGTACTTC
TRBD1	TRBV5-1	-	13	TRBJ2-1	CATKQGALNEQFF	TGCGCCACCAAACAGGGGGCGTTGAATGAGCAGTTCTTC
-	TRBV7-9	few	14	TRBJ2-7	CASSLARGHYEQYF	TGTGCCAGCAGCTTAGCCAGGGGACACTACGAGCAGTACTTC
TRBD1	TRBV20-1	-	13	TRBJ2-7	CSAIDREPYEQYF	TGCAGTGCTATCGACAGGGAGCCCTACGAGCAGTACTTC
TRBD2	TRBV5-1	-	15	TRBJ2-5	CASTGLAGEQETQYF	TGCGCCAGCACCGGACTAGCGGGGGAGCAAGAGACCCAGTACTTC
-	TRBV20-1	few	14	TRBJ2-1	CSASRGDTVNEQFF	TGCAGTGCTAGCCGAGGAGACACTGTGAATGAGCAGTTCTTC